This T cell receptor (beta chain) was documented in a study of regulatory T cells in long-lasting Graves disease. Described time point: newly diagnosed GD, antithyroid drugs for less than 3 months. Extracted RNA from PBMCs served as the source of the TCR library. Construction of TCR beta libraries relied on iRepertoire HTBI primers and on Arm-PCR targeting CDR3 regions. Via MiXCR, TCRdb re-called the multiplex PCR reads, giving one row per CDR3 protein. The sample consists of 530,000 or so distinct CDR3 sequences, roughly 16% of them appearing once. This clonotype was observed at least ten times. CDR1 and CDR2 from the germline V gene are SGHVS and FQNEAQ. The V and J ends lost 4 bases and 1 base, in that order; junction bases with no gene match: 7. The CDR3 consists of 15 residues. The same data also contributed to another study, on T cells in Graves' hyperthyroidism and ophthalmopathy.

The gene calls are TRBV7-8 and TRBJ2-7; the match to TRBD1 covers 7 bases. Sequenced here: peripheral blood mononuclear cells (PBMCs), sampled at new diagnosis, from a patient treated with antithyroid drugs. The clonotype was recovered from a man younger than 35 with Graves disease. The CDR3 sequence is CASSSSRQGSYEQYF. CDR3 DNA sequence: TGTGCCAGCAGCTCCTCGAGACAGGGATCCTACGAGCAGTACTTC. The whole variable domain, filled in from reference TRBV7-8 and TRBJ2-7, reads GAGVSQSPRYKVAKRGQDVALRCDPISGHVSLFWYQQALGQGPEFLTYFQNEAQLDKSGLPSDRFFAERPEGSVSTLKIQRTQQEDSAVYLCASSSSRQGSYEQYFGPGTRLTVT.